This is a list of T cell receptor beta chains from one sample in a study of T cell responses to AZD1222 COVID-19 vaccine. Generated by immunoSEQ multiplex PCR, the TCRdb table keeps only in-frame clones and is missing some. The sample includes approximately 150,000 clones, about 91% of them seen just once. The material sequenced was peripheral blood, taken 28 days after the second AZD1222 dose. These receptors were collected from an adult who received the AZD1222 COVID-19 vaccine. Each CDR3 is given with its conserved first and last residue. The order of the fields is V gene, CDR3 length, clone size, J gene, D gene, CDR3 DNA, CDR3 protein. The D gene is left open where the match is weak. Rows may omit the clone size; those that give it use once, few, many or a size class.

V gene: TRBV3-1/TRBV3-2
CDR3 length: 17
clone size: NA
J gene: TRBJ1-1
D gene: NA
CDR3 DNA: TGTGCCAGCAGCCAAGTTAGGAGGGACTACTTGAACACTGAAGCTTTCTTT
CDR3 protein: CASSQVRRDYLNTEAFF

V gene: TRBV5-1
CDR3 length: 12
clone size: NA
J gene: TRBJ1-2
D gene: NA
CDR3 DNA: TGCGCCAGCGGAGACACTAACTATGGCTACACCTTC
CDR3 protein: CASGDTNYGYTF

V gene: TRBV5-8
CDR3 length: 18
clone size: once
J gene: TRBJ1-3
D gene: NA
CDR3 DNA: TGTGCCAGCAGCGAACCGAACCGGGACTGGCTTGCTGGAAACACCATATATTTT
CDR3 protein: CASSEPNRDWLAGNTIYF

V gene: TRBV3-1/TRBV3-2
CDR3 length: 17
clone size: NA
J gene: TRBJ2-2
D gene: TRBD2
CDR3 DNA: TGTGCCAGCAGCCAAGATTTTACTAGCGGGGGTTCCGGGGAGCTGTTTTTT
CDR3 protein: CASSQDFTSGGSGELFF

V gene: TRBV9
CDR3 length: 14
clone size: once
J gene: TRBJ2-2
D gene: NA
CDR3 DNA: TGTGCCAGCAGCGCCCGAGGGAACACCGGGGAGCTGTTTTTT
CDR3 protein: CASSARGNTGELFF

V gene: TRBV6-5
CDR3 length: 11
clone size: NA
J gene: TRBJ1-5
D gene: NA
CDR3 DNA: TGTGCCACCGGCCCCCATCAGCCCCAGCATTTT
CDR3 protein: CATGPHQPQHF

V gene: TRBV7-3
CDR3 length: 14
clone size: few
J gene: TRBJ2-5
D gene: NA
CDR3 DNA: TGTGCCAGCAGCTTGAGCACGGTGGAAGAGACCCAGTACTTC
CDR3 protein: CASSLSTVEETQYF

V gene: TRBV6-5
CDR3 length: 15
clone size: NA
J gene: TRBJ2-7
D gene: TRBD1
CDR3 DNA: TGTGCCAGCAGATCTACCGGGACAGGGATCAACGAGCAGTACTTC
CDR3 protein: CASRSTGTGINEQYF

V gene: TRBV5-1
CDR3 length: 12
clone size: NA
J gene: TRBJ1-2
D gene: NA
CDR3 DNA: TGCGCCAGCAGCTTGGCCAGGGATGGCTACACCTTC
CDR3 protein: CASSLARDGYTF

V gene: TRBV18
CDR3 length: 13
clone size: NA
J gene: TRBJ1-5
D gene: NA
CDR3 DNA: TGTGCCAGCTCACCACTGGAGGATCAGCCCCAGCATTTT
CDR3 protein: CASSPLEDQPQHF

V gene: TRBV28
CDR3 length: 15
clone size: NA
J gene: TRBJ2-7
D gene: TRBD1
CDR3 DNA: TGTGCCAGCAGTTCCCCGGGACAGGGAGCTAGCGAGCAGTACTTC
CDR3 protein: CASSSPGQGASEQYF

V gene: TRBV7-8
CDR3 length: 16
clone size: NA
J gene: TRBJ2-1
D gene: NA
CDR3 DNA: TGTGCCAGCAGCGGCCACCAGGGATCCTCCTACAATGAGCAGTTCTTC
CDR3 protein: CASSGHQGSSYNEQFF

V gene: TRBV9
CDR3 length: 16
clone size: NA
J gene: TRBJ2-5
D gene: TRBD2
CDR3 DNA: TGTGCCAGCAGCACCTTCAGCGGGGGGATACAAGAGACCCAGTACTTC
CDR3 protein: CASSTFSGGIQETQYF

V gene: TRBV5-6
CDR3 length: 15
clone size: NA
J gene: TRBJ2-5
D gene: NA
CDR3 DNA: TGTGCCAGCAGCCTACCCGGGACCCTAGGGGAGACCCAGTACTTC
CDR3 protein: CASSLPGTLGETQYF

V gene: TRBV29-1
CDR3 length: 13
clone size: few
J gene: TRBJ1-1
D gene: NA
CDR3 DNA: TGCAGCGTTGCCCCCAGAGTTAACACTGAAGCTTTCTTT
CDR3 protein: CSVAPRVNTEAFF

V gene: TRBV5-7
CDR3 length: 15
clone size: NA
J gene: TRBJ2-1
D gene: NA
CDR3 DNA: TGTGCCAGCAGCGGTAGAAGGGACTCCTACAATGAGCAGTTCTTC
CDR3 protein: CASSGRRDSYNEQFF

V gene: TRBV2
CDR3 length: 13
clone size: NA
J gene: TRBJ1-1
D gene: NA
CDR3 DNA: TGTGCCAGTCACGAGGGGACGGACACTGAAGCTTTCTTT
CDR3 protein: CASHEGTDTEAFF

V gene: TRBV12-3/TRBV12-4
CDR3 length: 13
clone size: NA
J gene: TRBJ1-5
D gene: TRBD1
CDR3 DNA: TGTGCCAGCAGGACAGGGGTGAATCAGCCCCAGCATTTT
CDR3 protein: CASRTGVNQPQHF

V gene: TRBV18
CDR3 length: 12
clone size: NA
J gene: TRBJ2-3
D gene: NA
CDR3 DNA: TGTGCCAGCTCACGCGGCACAGATACGCAGTATTTT
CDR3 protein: CASSRGTDTQYF

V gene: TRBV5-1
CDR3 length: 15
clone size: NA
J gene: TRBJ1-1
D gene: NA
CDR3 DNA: TGCGCCAGCAGCTTGGATCCTGACGGGAACACTGAAGCTTTCTTT
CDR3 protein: CASSLDPDGNTEAFF

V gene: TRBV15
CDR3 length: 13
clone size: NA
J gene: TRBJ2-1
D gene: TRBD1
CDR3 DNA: TGTGCCACCAGCAATACAGGGGGCAATGAGCAGTTCTTC
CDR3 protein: CATSNTGGNEQFF

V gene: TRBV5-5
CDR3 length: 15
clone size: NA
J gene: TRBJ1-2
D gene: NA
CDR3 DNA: TGTGCCAGCAGCTTGGTGGCAGGGACTAACTATGGCTACACCTTC
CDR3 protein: CASSLVAGTNYGYTF

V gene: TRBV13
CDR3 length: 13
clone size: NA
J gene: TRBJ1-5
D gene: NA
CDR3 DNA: TGTGCCAGCAGCTTAGGACTTCATCAGCCCCAGCATTTT
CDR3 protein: CASSLGLHQPQHF

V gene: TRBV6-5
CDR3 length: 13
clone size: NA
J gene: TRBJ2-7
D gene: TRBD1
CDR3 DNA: TGTGCCAGCAGTCGGGACAGGGCCTACGAGCAGTACTTC
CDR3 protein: CASSRDRAYEQYF

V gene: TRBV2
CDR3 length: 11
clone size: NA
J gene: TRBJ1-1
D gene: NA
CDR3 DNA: TGTGCCAGCAGTGAACGGATCGAAGCTTTCTTT
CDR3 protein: CASSERIEAFF

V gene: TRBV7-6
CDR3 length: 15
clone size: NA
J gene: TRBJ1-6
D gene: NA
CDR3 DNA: TGTGCCAGCAGCTTGGAACAGGCAGGGAATTCACCCCTCCACTTT
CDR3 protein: CASSLEQAGNSPLHF

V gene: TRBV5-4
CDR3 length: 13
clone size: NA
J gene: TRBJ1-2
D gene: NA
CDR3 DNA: TGTGCCAGCAGCCGGGACGGGGAAATGGGCTACACCTTC
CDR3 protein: CASSRDGEMGYTF

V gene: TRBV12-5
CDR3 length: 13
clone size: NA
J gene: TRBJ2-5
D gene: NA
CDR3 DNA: TGTGCTAGTGGTTTGGTGAACCAAGAGACCCAGTACTTC
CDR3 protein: CASGLVNQETQYF

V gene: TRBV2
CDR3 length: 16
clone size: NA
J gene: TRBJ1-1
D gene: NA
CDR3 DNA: TGTGCCAGCAGTGAACTGATAGAGCAAGTGAACACTGAAGCTTTCTTT
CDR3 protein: CASSELIEQVNTEAFF

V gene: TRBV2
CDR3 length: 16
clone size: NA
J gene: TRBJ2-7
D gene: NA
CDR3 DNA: TGTGCCAGCAGCCACGCTGCTGGCAGGAGCTCCTACGAGCAGTACTTC
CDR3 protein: CASSHAAGRSSYEQYF

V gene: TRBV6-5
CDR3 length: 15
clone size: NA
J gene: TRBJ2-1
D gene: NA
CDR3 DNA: TGTGCCAGCAGTTACCGACGGTTCCGAATCAATGAGCAGTTCTTC
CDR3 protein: CASSYRRFRINEQFF

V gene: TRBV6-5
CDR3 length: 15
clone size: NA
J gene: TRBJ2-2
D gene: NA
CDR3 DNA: TGTGCCAGCAGCCCCGGGAGGGGGCGTACCGGGGAGCTGTTTTTT
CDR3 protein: CASSPGRGRTGELFF

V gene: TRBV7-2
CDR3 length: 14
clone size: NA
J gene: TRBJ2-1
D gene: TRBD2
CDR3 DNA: TGTGCCAGCTCCTGGACTAGCGGGGGCGATGAGCAGTTCTTC
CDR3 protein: CASSWTSGGDEQFF

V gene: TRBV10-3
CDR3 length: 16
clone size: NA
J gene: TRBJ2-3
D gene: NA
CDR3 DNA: TGTGCCATCAGTGGAAATCCGGGACCTAGCACAGATACGCAGTATTTT
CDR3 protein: CAISGNPGPSTDTQYF

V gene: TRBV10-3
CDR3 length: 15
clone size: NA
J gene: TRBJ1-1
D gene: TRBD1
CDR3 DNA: TGTGCCATCAGTGACAGGGGGCGCGCGAACACTGAAGCTTTCTTT
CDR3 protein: CAISDRGRANTEAFF

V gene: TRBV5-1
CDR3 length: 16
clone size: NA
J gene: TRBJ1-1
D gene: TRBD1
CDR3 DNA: TGCGCCAGCAGCTTGTCTCAGGGGGCCTCGAACACTGAAGCTTTCTTT
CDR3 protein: CASSLSQGASNTEAFF

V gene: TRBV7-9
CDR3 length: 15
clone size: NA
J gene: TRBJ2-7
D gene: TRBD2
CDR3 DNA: TGTGCCAGCAGCTCGACTAGCGGGGGGTTCAACGAGCAGTACTTC
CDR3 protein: CASSSTSGGFNEQYF